This TCR beta chain comes out of a study of blood T cell repertoires in COVID-19. Looking at the study overall: Donors in the United States, Italy and Spain gave samples during acute or convalescent COVID-19. PBMCs, B-cell-depleted T cells, or T cells provided the cDNA or gDNA that made up the material.

In the authors' workflow: Amplification of reference gene primers provided the estimated nucleated cell counts. Using immunoSEQ multiplex PCR, the repertoire was profiled, and TCRdb retains in-frame clones only, with some absent. V and J calls and clone size are given by that table; D and trimming were obtained from the DNA. The data hold 120,000 or so clones, with about two thirds observed a single time. Per the germline V gene, CDR1 is SGHDT and CDR2 is YYEEEE. This CDR3 region has 18 residues. With V trimmed by 2 bases and J by 0 bases, 7 bases remained unmatched. The TCR was taken from a human donor with acute or convalescent COVID-19. The donor label of this sample is uncertain. The V call is TRBV5-6, the J call TRBJ2-3, with 12 bases matching TRBD2. Sequencing was performed on peripheral blood. CDR3 coding DNA: TGTGCCAGCAGCTTCAGACTAGCGGGGGCCCTGAGCACAGATACGCAGTATTTT. Translation gives CASSFRLAGALSTDTQYF.